The 30 T cell receptor beta chains in this list originate from one sample, sequenced in a study of cytotoxic CD8 clonotypes in ibrutinib-treated CLL. Assay: immunoSEQ multiplex PCR; the TCRdb copy retains only in-frame clones and omits some. The sample contains tens of thousands of clones, under 80% of which appear only once. The sequenced sample was PBMCs, obtained before ibrutinib treatment. The receptor source for this set is a human donor with chronic lymphocytic leukemia.

This clone was observed a few times. V is TRBV5-1 and J is TRBJ2-4; tentatively, D is TRBD1 (7 bases). The CDR3 contains 16 residues. The germline CDR1 and CDR2 sequences are SGHRS and YFSETQ. V lost 3 bases and J lost 5, with 18 bases in between. The CDR3 nucleotides read TGCGCCAGCAGCTGGGGGGACAGACTTGGGGAAAACATTCAGTACTTC. Its translation: CASSWGDRLGENIQYF.

J is TRBJ2-2 and V is TRBV5-1; a weak D match, TRBD1 (5 bases). The V gene's germline CDR1 is SGHRS and CDR2 YFSETQ. The V and J ends lost 2 bases and 5 bases respectively, with 19 bases between them. There are 17 residues in the CDR3. In nucleotides, the CDR3 is TGCGCCAGCAGCTTCCGCCTCCCTAAGACAGTGACCGGGGAGCTGTTTTTT. It encodes CASSFRLPKTVTGELFF. Full variable domain (rest looked up from reference TRBV5-1 and TRBJ2-2): KAGVTQTPRYLIKTRGQQVTLSCSPISGHRSVSWYQQTPGQGLQFLFEYFSETQRNKGNFPGRFSGRQFSNSRSEMNVSTLELGDSALYLCASSFRLPKTVTGELFFGEGSRLTVL.

The chain recombines TRBV5-5 with TRBJ2-3; 9 bases line up with TRBD1. Germline assignment: CDR1 SGHKS and CDR2 YYEKEE (reference sequence). V lost 3 bases to trimming and J lost 2 bases; unmatched junction nucleotides: 13. This CDR3 contains 18 residues. CDR3 sequence: CASSSTNRDRVITDTQYF. CDR3 in DNA: TGTGCCAGCAGCTCGACTAACCGGGACAGGGTAATCACAGATACGCAGTATTTT.

V gene TRBV5-1 combines with J gene TRBJ2-7; D may correspond to TRBD1 or TRBD2 (5 bases each). With 0 bases removed from V and 7 bases from J, the gap between germline ends came to 14 bases. This CDR3 is built from 14 residues. CDR1 is SGHRS and CDR2 is YFSETQ in the germline V gene. CDR3 nucleotides: TGCGCCAGCAGCTTGGCCCTTGGGGGATGGGAGCAGTACTTC. It is translated as CASSLALGGWEQYF.

V usage is TRBV28 and J usage is TRBJ2-7, with 14 bases matching TRBD2. The germline V gene has CDR1 MDHEN and CDR2 SYDVKM. The CDR3 loop spans 15 amino acids. Losses at the gene ends were 5 bases for V and 6 bases for J; bases not matched to a gene: 6. The CDR3 nucleotides read TGTGCCAGCAGTGCCACGGGACTAGCGGGAGTCGAGCAGTACTTC. It codes for CASSATGLAGVEQYF.

This sequence joins TRBV6-4 and TRBJ1-1; D is uncertain. V was shortened by 5 bases and J by 1 base, with 11 bases between the two germline ends. This CDR3 has 14 residues. From germline, CDR1 is MRHNA and CDR2 SNTAGT. CDR3 region: CASSTSPGNTEAFF. The CDR3 DNA sequence: TGTGCCAGCAGTACGTCCCCCGGGAACACTGAAGCTTTCTTT.

The rearrangement joins TRBV10-2 to TRBJ2-7; TRBD2 is a possible D gene (6 bases). Looked up from germline, CDR1 is WSHSY and CDR2 is SAAADI. This CDR3 is 16 amino acids long. Deletions cut 0 bases from V and 7 bases from J, with 19 bases between. The CDR3 DNA reads as TGCGCCAGCAGTGAGTCGTCCGGGACTCTCAAGGGGGAGCAGTACTTC. Protein sequence: CASSESSGTLKGEQYF.

The CDR3 sequence: CASSQDLGGNYGYTF. The DNA for the CDR3 is TGTGCCAGCAGCCAAGATCTGGGAGGGAACTATGGCTACACCTTC. The rearrangement links TRBV4-2 to TRBJ1-2; no definite D call. Looked up from germline, CDR1 is LGHNA and CDR2 is YNFKEQ. V was cut by 0 bases and J by 2 bases, with 10 bases left in between. The CDR3 totals 15 residues.

The genes are TRBV19 and TRBJ1-5, with a possible D match to TRBD1 (6 bases). CDR3 length equals 15 residues. V lost 2 bases and J lost 3, with 11 bases in between. Germline-derived CDR1 and CDR2 are LNHDA and SQIVND (reference sequence). The CDR3 reads CASSIYKGDNQPQHF. The DNA for the CDR3 is TGTGCCAGTAGTATATACAAGGGGGACAATCAGCCCCAGCATTTT.

The rearrangement joins TRBV4-1 to TRBJ1-1; tentatively, D is TRBD1 (6 bases). Trimming pared 0 bases from V and 3 bases from J, leaving 11 bases between. Germline CDR1 is MGHRA and CDR2 is YSYEKL. The CDR3 length is 15 residues. The CDR3 region has the DNA TGCGCCAGCAGCCAAGACGGACAGCCCTACACTGAAGCTTTCTTT. Its translation is CASSQDGQPYTEAFF.

The rearrangement links TRBV30 to TRBJ2-7, with TRBD2 identical over 7 bases. J gave up 6 bases and V 3 bases, and 8 bases lay outside the gene matches. The CDR3 has 13 residues. The germline V gene encodes CDR1 GTSNPN and CDR2 SVGIG (reference sequence). CDR3 sequence reads: CAWRIRGDGEQYF. The CDR3 DNA is TGTGCCTGGAGAATTCGGGGGGATGGCGAGCAGTACTTC.

This rearrangement joins TRBV5-4 to TRBJ2-7; D is ambiguous. In germline, CDR1 is SGHNT, CDR2 YYREEE (reference sequence). The CDR3 runs 12 residues. V lost 1 base and J lost 3, with 5 bases in between. As DNA, the CDR3 is TGTGCCAGCAGCTTGAACCACTACGAGCAGTACTTC. Translating it yields CASSLNHYEQYF.

The V and J genes are TRBV7-3 and TRBJ2-5, with no clear D. Trimming removed 3 bases at V and 5 bases at J, with 10 bases between. Germline lookup yields CDR1 SGHTA and CDR2 FQGTGA. This CDR3 has 13 residues. The CDR3 protein is CASSLTSKETQYF. Written as DNA, the CDR3 is TGTGCCAGCAGCTTGACCTCTAAGGAGACCCAGTACTTC. Full variable domain (missing parts from reference TRBV7-3 and TRBJ2-5): GAGVSQTPSNKVTEKGKYVELRCDPISGHTALYWYRQSLGQGPEFLIYFQGTGAADDSGLPNDRFFAVRPEGSVSTLKIQRTERGDSAVYLCASSLTSKETQYFGPGTRLLVL.

This chain uses TRBV12-2 with TRBJ2-7. TRBV12-2 is noted as a pseudogene. The CDR3 is made up of 15 amino acids. CDR3 loop: CASRPNGDDSYEQYF. The CDR3 nucleotides are TGTGCAAGTCGCCCAAACGGGGACGATTCCTACGAGCAGTACTTC.

The chain couples TRBV15 to TRBJ2-1; 9 bases match TRBD2. V trimming: 1 base; J trimming: 5 bases; junction bases outside the gene matches: 3. This CDR3 region has 15 residues. Germline V gene lookup returns CDR1 LNHNV and CDR2 YYDKDF (reference sequence). CDR3 sequence (DNA): TGTGCCACCAGCAGAGGGCGGGAGGGAGACAATGAGCAGTTCTTC. Encoded protein: CATSRGREGDNEQFF.

The chain recombines TRBV11-3 with TRBJ2-1; the match to TRBD2 covers 9 bases. The junction had 7 bases not matched to a gene; V was cut back by 1 base and J by 9 bases. Germline CDR1 SGHNT, CDR2 YENEEA. The CDR3 loop spans 15 amino acids. The CDR3 is CASSLAPAGGSEQFF. The CDR3 DNA is TGTGCCAGCAGCTTAGCTCCAGCGGGGGGTTCTGAGCAGTTCTTC.

J is TRBJ2-1 and V is TRBV27, with TRBD2 identical over 10 bases. Trimming cost V 3 bases and J 9 bases; bases outside gene matches: 5. The germline V gene encodes CDR1 MNHEY and CDR2 SMNVEV (reference sequence). The CDR3 is 14 residues long. CDR3 amino acids: CASSFGAGGFEQFF. The CDR3 region has the DNA TGTGCCAGCAGTTTTGGAGCGGGAGGGTTTGAGCAGTTCTTC.

The V gene is TRBV28, the J gene TRBJ2-6, with D maybe TRBD1 (6 bases). This CDR3 region has 15 residues. Germline V gene lookup returns CDR1 MDHEN and CDR2 SYDVKM. The V gene lost 6 bases and the J gene lost 4 bases, with 13 bases spanning the gap. The CDR3 sequence: CASSKTGTGANVLTF. Written as DNA, the CDR3 is TGTGCCAGCAGCAAAACAGGGACCGGGGCCAACGTCCTGACTTTC.

In this sample, this clone turned up once. The chain carries TRBV29-1 and TRBJ2-7; D call uncertain. With 7 bases removed from V and 2 bases from J, the gap between germline ends came to 18 bases. Per the germline V gene, CDR1 is SQVTM and CDR2 is ANQGSEA. The CDR3 covers 14 residues. The CDR3 region is CSAVGLLRTYEQYF. The CDR3 coding sequence is TGCAGCGCCGTAGGGCTACTGAGGACCTACGAGCAGTACTTC.

V gene TRBV28 combines with J gene TRBJ2-7, with D unresolved. V was clipped by 5 bases and J by 2 bases, with 13 bases between them. The CDR3 length is 14 residues. Germline CDR1 MDHEN, CDR2 SYDVKM. CDR3 sequence: CASSIRILPYEQYF. CDR3 DNA: TGTGCCAGCAGTATTAGGATACTACCCTACGAGCAGTACTTC. The whole variable domain, remainder taken from reference TRBV28 and TRBJ2-7, is DVKVTQSSRYLVKRTGEKVFLECVQDMDHENMFWYRQDPGLGLRLIYFSYDVKMKEKGDIPEGYSVSREKKERFSLILESASTNQTSMYLCASSIRILPYEQYFGPGTRLTVT.

This clone turned up a few times. The V and J genes are TRBV5-1 and TRBJ1-4; TRBD1 agrees at 7 bases. V dropped 2 bases and J dropped 6; count of bases not matched to a gene: 16. This CDR3 is 18 amino acids long. Germline CDR1 SGHRS, CDR2 YFSETQ. In DNA form, the CDR3 reads TGCGCCAGCAGCTTAGCACAGGGGTTCCCTTATTCGCATGAAAAACTGTTTTTT. Encoded protein: CASSLAQGFPYSHEKLFF.

The rearrangement joins TRBV5-1 to TRBJ2-5; 11 nucleotides line up with TRBD2. J was trimmed by 5 bases and V by 4 bases; bases with no gene match: 7. Per the germline V gene, CDR1 is SGHRS and CDR2 is YFSETQ. This CDR3 contains 15 residues. DNA for the CDR3: TGCGCCAGCAGCGTGAATAGCGGGAGGGGTGAGACCCAGTACTTC. Its protein is CASSVNSGRGETQYF.

The rearrangement links TRBV30 to TRBJ2-1, with D maybe TRBD1 (6 bases). Looked up from germline, CDR1 is GTSNPN and CDR2 is SVGIG (reference sequence). This CDR3 is built from 13 residues. Between the trimmed V and J ends, which lost 4 bases and 12 bases, there was a span of 19 bases. CDR3 in DNA: TGTGCCTGGATTCGGGAAGAACTAGGGGGGCAGTTCTTC. Translated: CAWIREELGGQFF.

The chain is built from TRBV2 and TRBJ2-5; D remains unclear. This CDR3 spans 13 amino acids. V was shortened by 4 bases and J by 5 bases, with 11 bases between the two germline ends. Per the germline V gene, CDR1 is SNHLY and CDR2 is FYNNEI. CDR3 loop: CASSVGYRETQYF. In nucleotides, the CDR3 is TGTGCCAGCAGTGTTGGCTACCGGGAGACCCAGTACTTC.

This sequence joins TRBV7-9 and TRBJ2-3; 7 bases line up with TRBD2. This CDR3 has 19 amino acids. V gave up 0 bases and J gave up 0 bases; unmatched junction bases: 12. Germline values: CDR1 SEHNR, CDR2 FQNEAQ (reference sequence). In DNA form, the CDR3 reads TGTGCCAGCAGCTTAGCTAGCCCCCTACTAGCGCGTAGCACAGATACGCAGTATTTT. Its protein product is CASSLASPLLARSTDTQYF.

The genes are TRBV11-2 and TRBJ1-1; the D is unclear. Per the germline V gene, CDR1 is SGHAT and CDR2 is FQNNGV. The CDR3 covers 15 residues. The V gene lost 1 base and the J gene lost 0 bases, with 9 bases spanning the gap. CDR3 amino acids: CASSLGLQMNTEAFF. In nucleotides, the CDR3 is TGTGCCAGCAGCTTAGGACTTCAGATGAACACTGAAGCTTTCTTT.

DNA for the CDR3: TGTGCCAGCAGTGTAGAGGGAATAGTCGACGAGCAGTACTTC. Amino acid sequence: CASSVEGIVDEQYF. The gene calls are TRBV6-1 and TRBJ2-7; tentative D call: TRBD2 (5 bases). The CDR3 loop spans 14 amino acids. Looked up from germline, CDR1 is MNHNS and CDR2 is SASEGT. V was trimmed by 4 bases and J by 5 bases, leaving 15 bases between them.

This chain joins TRBV6-5 and TRBJ2-7, with a possible D match to TRBD1 (6 bases). V lost 6 bases, J lost 0 bases, and 15 bases lay in between. The germline V gene has CDR1 MNHEY and CDR2 SVGAGI. The CDR3 runs to 15 residues. The CDR3 coding sequence is TGTGCCAGCAGCAGGGACATAGTCAGCTCCTACGAGCAGTACTTC. Its protein product is CASSRDIVSSYEQYF.

This clone was counted only a few times. The gene calls are TRBV7-3 and TRBJ2-2; no reliable D call. Per germline, CDR1 SGHTA and CDR2 FQGTGA. The CDR3 is 13 amino acids. V was trimmed by 5 bases and J by 6 bases, leaving 10 bases between them. CDR3 nucleotide sequence: TGTGCCAGCAGCCCCGGTGTGGCCGGGGAGCTGTTTTTT. Amino acids: CASSPGVAGELFF.

V usage is TRBV19 and J usage is TRBJ2-7, with D maybe TRBD1 (5 bases). This CDR3 comprises 15 residues. The V and J ends lost 6 bases and 2 bases respectively, with 17 bases between them. Germline assignment: CDR1 LNHDA and CDR2 SQIVND (reference sequence). In DNA, the CDR3 is TGTGCCAGTAGACCAGTAGACAGTGGACCCTACGAGCAGTACTTC. It specifies CASRPVDSGPYEQYF. Complete variable domain (other parts from reference TRBV19 and TRBJ2-7): DGGITQSPKYLFRKEGQNVTLSCEQNLNHDAMYWYRQDPGQGLRLIYYSQIVNDFQKGDIAEGYSVSREKKESFPLTVTSAQKNPTAFYLCASRPVDSGPYEQYFGPGTRLTVT.